These T cell receptor beta chains were read from a single sample in a study of beta chain features in type 1 diabetes. Method: immunoSEQ multiplex PCR; TCRdb's copy keeps in-frame clones and lacks some. The sample comprises around 130,000 clones, about 15% of which are singletons, and 2% to 2.5% rests with the top ten. Sequenced input: central memory CD4+ T cells from blood. The source of these receptors is a man aged 25-40 years with type 1 diabetes. The CDR3 runs from the conserved cysteine through the conserved F or W. A D gene is named only where the DNA matches it firmly. Clone size is not always given. Where it is, it says once, few, many or a class for expanded clones.

TRBJ2-1 | 14 | TRBD2 | - | TRBV28 | CASRPFGGGDEQFF | TGTGCCAGCAGACCCTTCGGGGGAGGGGATGAGCAGTTCTTC
TRBJ2-1 | 17 | TRBD1 | - | TRBV13 | CASRRINRGNTNNEQFF | TGTGCCAGCCGACGAATTAACAGGGGGAATACTAACAATGAGCAGTTCTTC
TRBJ2-7 | 12 | - | few | TRBV28 | CASSLMGAQQYF | TGTGCCAGCAGTTTGATGGGGGCCCAGCAGTACTTC
TRBJ2-7 | 13 | TRBD1 | few | TRBV7-9 | CASDQDRGSEQYF | TGTGCCAGCGACCAAGACAGGGGTAGCGAGCAGTACTTC
TRBJ2-3 | 13 | - | few | TRBV7-9 | CASSLSGEDTQYF | TGTGCCAGCAGCTTAAGTGGGGAAGATACGCAGTATTTT
TRBJ2-1 | 14 | TRBD2 | - | TRBV9 | CASSVGLAGYEQFF | TGTGCCAGCAGCGTAGGACTAGCGGGCTATGAGCAGTTCTTC
TRBJ1-2 | 16 | - | many | TRBV9 | CASSGGQLRINYGYTF | TGTGCCAGCAGCGGAGGACAGCTGCGGATTAACTATGGCTACACCTTC
TRBJ2-2 | 12 | - | few | TRBV25-1 | CASRLEAGELFF | TGTGCCAGCAGGCTAGAGGCCGGGGAGCTGTTTTTT
TRBJ2-2 | 16 | - | once | TRBV7-2 | CASSDPGQGGTGELFF | TGTGCCAGCAGCGACCCGGGGCAGGGGGGCACCGGGGAGCTGTTTTTT
TRBJ2-7 | 16 | - | - | TRBV18 | CASSSQGPAGAYEQYF | TGTGCCAGCTCATCACAGGGCCCGGCGGGGGCCTACGAGCAGTACTTC
TRBJ2-3 | 16 | - | - | TRBV9 | CASSSPGRVSTDTQYF | TGTGCCAGCAGCTCTCCGGGACGTGTGAGCACAGATACGCAGTATTTT
TRBJ2-7 | 15 | - | - | TRBV9 | CASSVEGGGIYEQYF | TGTGCCAGCAGCGTAGAGGGAGGAGGGATCTACGAGCAGTACTTC
TRBJ2-3 | 12 | - | few | TRBV7-2 | CASGSRPDTQYF | TGTGCCAGCGGTTCGAGGCCAGATACGCAGTATTTT
TRBJ2-7 | 15 | TRBD2 | - | TRBV18 | CASSPGTTISYEQYF | TGTGCCAGCTCTCCCGGGACTACAATCTCCTACGAGCAGTACTTC
TRBJ1-1 | 15 | - | few | TRBV5-1 | CASSLSGNTGTEAFF | TGCGCCAGCAGCTTAAGCGGCAACACGGGGACTGAAGCTTTCTTT
TRBJ2-1 | 13 | - | few | TRBV7-8 | CASSLVGLDEQFF | TGTGCCAGCAGCTTAGTCGGTCTCGATGAGCAGTTCTTC
TRBJ1-2 | 14 | - | - | TRBV14 | CASSQETGLRGYTF | TGTGCCAGCAGCCAAGAGACGGGGTTGAGGGGCTACACCTTC
TRBJ2-5 | 11 | - | - | TRBV5-6 | CASSYRETQYF | TGTGCCAGCAGCTACCGGGAGACCCAGTACTTC
TRBJ2-3 | 16 | TRBD2 | - | TRBV15 | CATSSFSGGDTDTQYF | TGTGCCACCAGCAGTTTTAGCGGGGGAGACACAGATACGCAGTATTTT
TRBJ2-1 | 16 | - | - | TRBV6-5 | CASSYRSQPPYNEQFF | TGTGCCAGCAGTTACCGATCACAGCCTCCCTACAATGAGCAGTTCTTC
TRBJ2-7 | 13 | - | few | TRBV29-1 | CSVEDRQTYEQYF | TGCAGCGTTGAAGATCGACAGACCTACGAGCAGTACTTC
TRBJ1-1 | 15 | - | - | TRBV6-1 | CASSEAEHLNTEAFF | TGTGCCAGCAGTGAAGCGGAACACCTGAACACTGAAGCTTTCTTT
TRBJ2-5 | 12 | - | few | TRBV18 | CASSPMGETQYF | TGTGCCAGCTCACCAATGGGGGAGACCCAGTACTTC
TRBJ2-5 | 16 | - | - | TRBV4-1 | CASSQEWGTPQETQYF | TGCGCCAGCAGCCAAGAATGGGGGACCCCACAAGAGACCCAGTACTTC
TRBJ1-1 | 15 | - | - | TRBV7-8 | CASSFGELMNTEAFF | TGTGCCAGCAGCTTCGGTGAGTTAATGAACACTGAAGCTTTCTTT
TRBJ2-7 | 16 | TRBD2 | few | TRBV14 | CASSQEGRGSNYEQYF | TGTGCCAGCAGCCAAGAAGGGAGGGGATCAAACTACGAGCAGTACTTC
TRBJ1-5 | 15 | TRBD1 | - | TRBV5-1 | CASSSGQGVDQPQHF | TGCGCCAGCAGCTCGGGACAGGGCGTGGATCAGCCCCAGCATTTT
TRBJ2-1 | 14 | TRBD1 | - | TRBV7-9 | CASSWGTGDNEQFF | TGTGCCAGCAGCTGGGGGACAGGGGACAATGAGCAGTTCTTC
TRBJ1-5 | 16 | - | - | TRBV7-8 | CASSKGTATPNQPQHF | TGTGCCAGCAGCAAGGGGACCGCGACCCCAAATCAGCCCCAGCATTTT